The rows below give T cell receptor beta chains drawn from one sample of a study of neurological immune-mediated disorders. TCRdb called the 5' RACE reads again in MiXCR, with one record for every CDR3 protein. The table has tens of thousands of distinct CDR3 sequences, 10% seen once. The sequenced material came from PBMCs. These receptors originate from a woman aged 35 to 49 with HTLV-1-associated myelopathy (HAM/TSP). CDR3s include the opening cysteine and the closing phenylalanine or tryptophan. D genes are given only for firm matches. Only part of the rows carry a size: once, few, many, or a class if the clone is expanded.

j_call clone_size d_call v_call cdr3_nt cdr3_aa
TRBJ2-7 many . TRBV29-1 TGCAGCGCAGGGACGGAAAGTCTCTACGAGCAGTACTTC CSAGTESLYEQYF
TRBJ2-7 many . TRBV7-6 TGTGCCAGCAGCCCCAGGACCTCCTACGAGCAGTACTTC CASSPRTSYEQYF
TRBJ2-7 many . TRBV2 TGTGCCAGCAGTGAAGCGCTTCGGGGGGCGCACGAGCAGTACTTC CASSEALRGAHEQYF
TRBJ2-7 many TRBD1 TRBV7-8 TGTGCCAGCATCGGGACAGGGTTCCCCTACGAGCAGTACTTC CASIGTGFPYEQYF
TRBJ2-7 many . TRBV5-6 TGTGCCAGCTCATCCCGGGGTTACGAGCAGTACTTC CASSSRGYEQYF
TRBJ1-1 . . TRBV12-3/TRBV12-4 TGTGCCAGCAGTCCCCCCCAAATACAGACCCGGACAGTGTCTGAAGCTTTCTTT CASSPPQIQTRTVSEAFF
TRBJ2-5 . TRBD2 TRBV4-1 TGCGCCAGCAGCCCTCGAGCGGGGGGGCAAGAGACCCAGTACTTC CASSPRAGGQETQYF
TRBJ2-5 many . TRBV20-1 TGCAGTGCTAGAGATGCGGAGACCCAGTACTTC CSARDAETQYF
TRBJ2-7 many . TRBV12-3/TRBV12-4 TGTGCCAGCAGTTTAAGTACCTACGAGCAGTACTTC CASSLSTYEQYF
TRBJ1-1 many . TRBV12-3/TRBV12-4 TGTGCCAGCAGTTTATTTGAGCTTGAAGCTTTCTTT CASSLFELEAFF
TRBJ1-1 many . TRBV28 TGTGCCAGCAGTGTACCGGGGAAAATTCGGGCTTTCTTT CASSVPGKIRAFF
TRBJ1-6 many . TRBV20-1 TGCAGTGCTAGAGATGTACTGGATTCACCCCTCCACTTT CSARDVLDSPLHF
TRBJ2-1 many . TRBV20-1 TGCAGTGCTAGCCAGGGAGGCACCTACAATGAGCAGTTCTTC CSASQGGTYNEQFF
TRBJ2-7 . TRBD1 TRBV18 TGTGCCAGCTCACTAAGACAGGGGGCGGGTGAGCAGTACTTC CASSLRQGAGEQYF
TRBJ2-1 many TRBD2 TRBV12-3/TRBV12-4 TGTGCCAGCAGTTTTGGCGGGGGGGCGTATGAGCAGTTCTTC CASSFGGGAYEQFF
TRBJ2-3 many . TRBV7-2 TGTGCCAGCAGCTGGGCCACAGATACGCAGTATTTT CASSWATDTQYF
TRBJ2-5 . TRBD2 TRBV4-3 TGCGCCAGTAGCCAAGATCGCGGGGGGCCCACAGAGACCCAGTACTTC CASSQDRGGPTETQYF
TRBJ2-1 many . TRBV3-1 TGTGCCAGCAGCCAAGATCACGGGACTCATAATGAGCAGTTCTTC CASSQDHGTHNEQFF
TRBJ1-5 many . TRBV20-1 TGCAGTGCGGTTAGGAGCCAGGATCAGCCCCAGCATTTT CSAVRSQDQPQHF
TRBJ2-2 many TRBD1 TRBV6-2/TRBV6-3 TGTGCCAGCAGTACGGGGACAGGGGCCGGGGAGCTGTTTTTT CASSTGTGAGELFF
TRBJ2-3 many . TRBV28 TGTGCCAGCAGTTTAGGCCCTGGGTCCACAGATACGCAGTATTTT CASSLGPGSTDTQYF
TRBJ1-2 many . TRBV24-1 TGTGCCACCAGTGATTTAGGGGTTAATCCAGCTAACTATGGCTACACCTTC CATSDLGVNPANYGYTF
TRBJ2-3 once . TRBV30 TGTGCCTGGAGCCTGGGAGCCGCAGATACGCAGTATTTT CAWSLGAADTQYF
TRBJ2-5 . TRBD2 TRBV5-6 TGTGCCAGCGAACTGGGCGGACTAGCGATACAAGAGACCCAGTACTTC CASELGGLAIQETQYF
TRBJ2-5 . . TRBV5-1 TGCGCCAGCAGCATGTGGCACCAAGAGACCCAGTACTTC CASSMWHQETQYF
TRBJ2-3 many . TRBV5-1 TGCGCCAGCAGCGCCTTAAGCACAGATACGCAGTATTTT CASSALSTDTQYF
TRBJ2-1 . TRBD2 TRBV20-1 TGCAGTGCTAGACAAAGACTAGCGGGGGGAACTACCTACAATGAGCAGTTCTTC CSARQRLAGGTTYNEQFF
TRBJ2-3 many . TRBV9 TGTGCCACCGCCGCGCAGAGCACAGATACGCAGTATTTT CATAAQSTDTQYF
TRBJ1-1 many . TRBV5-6 TGTGCCAGCAGGGCGTTGAACACTGAAGCTTTCTTT CASRALNTEAFF
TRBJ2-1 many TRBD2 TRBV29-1 TGCAGCGTTGAAATTGGAGGGACTAAGCAGTTCTTC CSVEIGGTKQFF
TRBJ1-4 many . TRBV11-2 TGTGCCAGCAGCTTATGGAGGGGAACTAATGAAAAACTGTTTTTT CASSLWRGTNEKLFF
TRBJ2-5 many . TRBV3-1 TGTGCCAGCAGCGAGAGGGGGCAAGAGACCCAGTACTTC CASSERGQETQYF
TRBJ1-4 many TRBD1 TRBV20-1 TGCAGTGCTTCCAGGGGGTCGGGTGAAAAACTGTTTTTT CSASRGSGEKLFF
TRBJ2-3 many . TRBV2 TGTGCCAGCGGAATCACAGCAGATACGCAGTATTTT CASGITADTQYF
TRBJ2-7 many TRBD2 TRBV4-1 TGCGCCAGCAGCCAAGGACTAGCGGGGGGGCCAAAACGGTACGAGCAGTACTTC CASSQGLAGGPKRYEQYF
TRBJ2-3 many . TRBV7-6 TGTGCCAGCAGCTCCCAACTATCTGATACGCAGTATTTT CASSSQLSDTQYF
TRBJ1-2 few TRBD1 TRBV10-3 TGTGCCATCAGTACAGGGGCGCTTGGCTACACCTTC CAISTGALGYTF